This TCR beta chain was identified in a study of metastatic and nonmetastatic thyroid tumors. Study in general: For malignant and benign thyroid patients, tumor or nodule tissue and blood were the sources whose repertoires were compared. Study findings and constraints: The reported finding was significantly higher TCR beta diversity in malignant thyroid tumors relative to benign nodules, in blood and tumor.

Each patient came to thyroid surgery without any prior treatment (of any kind). The CDR3 runs 13 residues. CDR1 and CDR2 from the germline V gene are SGHRS and YFSETQ. The V gene lost 2 bases and the J gene lost 1 base, with 6 bases spanning the gap. A word on this clone: Its antigen is still unknown.

Original methodology: CDR3 was compared across clinicopathological groups, and the resulting differences were used to build a distant-metastasis classifier for papillary thyroid cancer. TCRdb reanalyzed the PCR reads with MiXCR. The authors' filters were not applied to this entry. The sample contains around 5,900 clones, more than 25% of which appear only once. V usage is TRBV5-1 and J usage is TRBJ1-1; no definite D call. This TCR came from a female donor with papillary thyroid cancer or a benign thyroid nodule (not recorded which). Some clones in this sample may be carry-over from other donors' samples. Sequences were obtained from tumor tissue. CDR3 residues: CASSLAKNTEAFF. The CDR3 DNA reads as TGCGCCAGCAGCTTAGCGAAGAACACTGAAGCTTTCTTT.